This T cell receptor beta chain is from a study of T-cell reconstitution after alpha-beta-depleted transplantation in children. This clonotype occurred many times. The library targeted TCRbeta and was prepared with unique molecular identifiers. From the PCR reads, TCRdb called clonotypes with MiXCR, one entry per CDR3 protein. The data contain 200,000 to 250,000 distinct CDR3 sequences, approximately 11% of them singletons. This sample comprised PBMCs, obtained before TCRalphabeta/CD19-depleted stem cell transplant. The source is a child under two years old with acute myeloid leukemia, due to receive a stem cell transplant.

CDR3 loop: CSVEGDRGVYNEQFF. The CDR3 DNA follows: TGCAGCGTTGAAGGGGACAGGGGGGTCTACAATGAGCAGTTCTTC. V and J are TRBV29-1 and TRBJ2-1; TRBD1 aligns across 11 bases. This CDR3 spans 15 amino acids. V lost 1 base and J lost 3; bases outside the gene matches: 2. The germline V gene has CDR1 SQVTM and CDR2 ANQGSEA.